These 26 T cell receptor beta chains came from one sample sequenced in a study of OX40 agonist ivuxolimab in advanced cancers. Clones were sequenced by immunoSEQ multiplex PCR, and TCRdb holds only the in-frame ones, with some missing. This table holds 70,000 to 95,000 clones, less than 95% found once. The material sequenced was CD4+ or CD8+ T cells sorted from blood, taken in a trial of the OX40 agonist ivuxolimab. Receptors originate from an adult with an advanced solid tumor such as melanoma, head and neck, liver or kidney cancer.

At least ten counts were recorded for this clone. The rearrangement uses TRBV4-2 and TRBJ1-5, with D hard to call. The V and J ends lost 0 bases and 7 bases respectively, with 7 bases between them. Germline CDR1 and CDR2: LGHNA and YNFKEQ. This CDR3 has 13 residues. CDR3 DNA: TGTGCCAGCAGCCAAGACCCCGGACAGCCCCAGCATTTT. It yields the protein CASSQDPGQPQHF.

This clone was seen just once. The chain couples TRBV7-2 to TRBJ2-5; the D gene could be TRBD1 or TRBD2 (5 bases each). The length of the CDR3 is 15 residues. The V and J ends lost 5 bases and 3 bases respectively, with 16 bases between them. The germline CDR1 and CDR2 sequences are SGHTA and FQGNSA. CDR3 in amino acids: CASSPQAGEKETQYF. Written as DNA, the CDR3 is TGTGCCAGCAGCCCACAGGCTGGGGAGAAAGAGACCCAGTACTTC.

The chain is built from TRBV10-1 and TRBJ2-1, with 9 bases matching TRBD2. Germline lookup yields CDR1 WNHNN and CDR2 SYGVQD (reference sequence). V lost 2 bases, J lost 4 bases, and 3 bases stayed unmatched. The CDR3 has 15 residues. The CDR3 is CASSERTSAYNEQFF. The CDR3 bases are TGCGCCAGCAGTGAGAGGACTAGCGCTTACAATGAGCAGTTCTTC.

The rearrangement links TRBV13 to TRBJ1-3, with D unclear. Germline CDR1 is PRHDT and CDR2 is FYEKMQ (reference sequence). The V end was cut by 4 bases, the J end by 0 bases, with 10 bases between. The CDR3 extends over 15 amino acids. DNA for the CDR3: TGTGCCAGCAGCTCCCCACAACGCTCTGGAAACACCATATATTTT. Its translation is CASSSPQRSGNTIYF.

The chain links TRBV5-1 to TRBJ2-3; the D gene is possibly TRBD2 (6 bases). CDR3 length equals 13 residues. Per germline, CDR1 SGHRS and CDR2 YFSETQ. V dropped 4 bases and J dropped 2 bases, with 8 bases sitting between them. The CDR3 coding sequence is TGCGCCAGCAGCGGGGGGTCCACAGATACGCAGTATTTT. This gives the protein CASSGGSTDTQYF.

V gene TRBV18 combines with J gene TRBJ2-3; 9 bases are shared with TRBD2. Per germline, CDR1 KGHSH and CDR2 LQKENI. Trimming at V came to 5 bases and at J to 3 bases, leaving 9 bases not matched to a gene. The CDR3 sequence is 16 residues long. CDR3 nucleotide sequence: TGTGCCAGCTCAACCGGGACTAGCAGGGCTACAGATACGCAGTATTTT. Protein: CASSTGTSRATDTQYF.

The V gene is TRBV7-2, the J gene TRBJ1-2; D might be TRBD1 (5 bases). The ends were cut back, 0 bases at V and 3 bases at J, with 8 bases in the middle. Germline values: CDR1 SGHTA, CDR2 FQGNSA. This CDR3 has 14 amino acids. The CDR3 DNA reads TGTGCCAGCAGCTTAGCCGGGGGGGACTATGGCTACACCTTC. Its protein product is CASSLAGGDYGYTF.

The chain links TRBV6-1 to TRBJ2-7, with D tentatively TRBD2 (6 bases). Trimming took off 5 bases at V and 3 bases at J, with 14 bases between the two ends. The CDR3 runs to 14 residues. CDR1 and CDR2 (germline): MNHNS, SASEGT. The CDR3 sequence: CASSLEGQLYEQYF. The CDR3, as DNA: TGTGCCAGCAGTTTGGAGGGGCAGCTCTACGAGCAGTACTTC.

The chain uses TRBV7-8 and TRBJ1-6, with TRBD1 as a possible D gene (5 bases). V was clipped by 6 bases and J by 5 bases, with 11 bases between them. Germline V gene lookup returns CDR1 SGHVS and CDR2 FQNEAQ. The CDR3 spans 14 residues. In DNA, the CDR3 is TGTGCCAGCAGGTCAGGGTTGGATAATTCACCCCTCCACTTT. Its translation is CASRSGLDNSPLHF. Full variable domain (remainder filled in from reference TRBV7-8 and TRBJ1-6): GAGVSQSPRYKVAKRGQDVALRCDPISGHVSLFWYQQALGQGPEFLTYFQNEAQLDKSGLPSDRFFAERPEGSVSTLKIQRTQQEDSAVYLCASRSGLDNSPLHFGNGTRLTVT.

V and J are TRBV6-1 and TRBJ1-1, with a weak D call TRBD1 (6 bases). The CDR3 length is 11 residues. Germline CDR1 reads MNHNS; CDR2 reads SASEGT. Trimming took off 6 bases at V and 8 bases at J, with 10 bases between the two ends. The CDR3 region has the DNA TGTGCCAGCAGCCCAGACAGGGAAGCTTTCTTT. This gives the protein CASSPDREAFF.

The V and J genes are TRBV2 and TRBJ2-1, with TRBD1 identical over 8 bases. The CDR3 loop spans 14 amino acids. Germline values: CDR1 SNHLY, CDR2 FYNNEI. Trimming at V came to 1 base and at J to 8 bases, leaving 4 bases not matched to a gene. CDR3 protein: CASSEVTGVDEQFF. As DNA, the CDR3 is TGTGCCAGCAGTGAAGTGACAGGGGTAGATGAGCAGTTCTTC.

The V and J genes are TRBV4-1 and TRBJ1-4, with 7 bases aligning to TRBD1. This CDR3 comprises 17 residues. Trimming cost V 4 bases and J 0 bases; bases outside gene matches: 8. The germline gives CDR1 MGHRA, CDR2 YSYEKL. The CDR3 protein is CASSLSGQAATNEKLFF. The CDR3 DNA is TGCGCCAGCAGCCTTTCTGGACAGGCAGCAACTAATGAAAAACTGTTTTTT.

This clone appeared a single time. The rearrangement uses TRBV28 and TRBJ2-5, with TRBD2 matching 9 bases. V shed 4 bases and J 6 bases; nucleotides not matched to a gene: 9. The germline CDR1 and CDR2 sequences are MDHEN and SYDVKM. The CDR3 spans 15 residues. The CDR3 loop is CASSSAGGNNKTQYF. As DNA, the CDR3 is TGTGCCAGCAGTTCAGCGGGGGGAAACAACAAGACCCAGTACTTC.

The CDR3 is CSVLTPGQGSYGYTF. CDR3 in DNA: TGCAGCGTTCTAACACCGGGACAGGGAAGCTATGGCTACACCTTC. This chain uses TRBV29-1 with TRBJ1-2, with 9 positions matching TRBD1. Per germline, CDR1 SQVTM and CDR2 ANQGSEA. This CDR3 spans 15 amino acids. The V gene end was trimmed by 5 bases and the J gene end by 4 bases; junction bases not matched to a gene: 11.

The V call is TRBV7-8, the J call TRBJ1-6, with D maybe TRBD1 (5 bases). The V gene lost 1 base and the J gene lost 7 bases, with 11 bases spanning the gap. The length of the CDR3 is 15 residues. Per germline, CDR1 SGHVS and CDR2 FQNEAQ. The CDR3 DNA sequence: TGTGCCAGCAGCTTAGACAGGTCCAAAAATTCACCCCTCCACTTT. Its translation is CASSLDRSKNSPLHF.

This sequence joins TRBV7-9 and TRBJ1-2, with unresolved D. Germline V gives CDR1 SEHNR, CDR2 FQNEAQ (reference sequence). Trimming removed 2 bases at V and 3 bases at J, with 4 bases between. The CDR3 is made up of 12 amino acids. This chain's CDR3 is CASSLQDYGYTF. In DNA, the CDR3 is TGTGCCAGCAGCTTACAGGACTATGGCTACACCTTC.

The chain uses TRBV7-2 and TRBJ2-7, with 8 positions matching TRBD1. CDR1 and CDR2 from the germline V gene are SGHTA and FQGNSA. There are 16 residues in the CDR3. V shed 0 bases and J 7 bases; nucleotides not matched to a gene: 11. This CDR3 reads CASSLAPTGARREQYF. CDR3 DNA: TGTGCCAGCAGCTTAGCCCCGACAGGGGCCCGCCGGGAGCAGTACTTC.

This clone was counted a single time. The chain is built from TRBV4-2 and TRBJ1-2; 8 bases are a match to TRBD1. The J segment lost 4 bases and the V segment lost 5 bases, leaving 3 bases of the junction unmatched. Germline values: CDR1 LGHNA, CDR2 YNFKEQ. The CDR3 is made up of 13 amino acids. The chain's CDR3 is CASSYGQGYGYTF. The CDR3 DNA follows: TGTGCCAGCAGCTACGGACAGGGCTATGGCTACACCTTC.

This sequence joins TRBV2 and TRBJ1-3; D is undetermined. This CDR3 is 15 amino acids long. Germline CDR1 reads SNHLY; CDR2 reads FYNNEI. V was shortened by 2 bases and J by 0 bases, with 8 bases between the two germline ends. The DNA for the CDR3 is TGTGCCAGCAGTGAATGGCGGAGCTCTGGAAACACCATATATTTT. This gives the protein CASSEWRSSGNTIYF.

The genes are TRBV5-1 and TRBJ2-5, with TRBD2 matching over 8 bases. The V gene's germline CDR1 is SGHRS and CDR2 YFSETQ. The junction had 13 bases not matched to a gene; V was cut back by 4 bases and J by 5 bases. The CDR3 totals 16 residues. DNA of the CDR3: TGCGCCAGCAGCCGGGGAGAGCGGGGGTTGTGGGAGACCCAGTACTTC. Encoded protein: CASSRGERGLWETQYF.

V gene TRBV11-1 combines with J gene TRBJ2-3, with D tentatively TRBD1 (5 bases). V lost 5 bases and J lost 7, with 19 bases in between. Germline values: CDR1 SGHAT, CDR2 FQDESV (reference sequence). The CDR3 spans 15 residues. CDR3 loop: CASSVSDTNRNTQYF. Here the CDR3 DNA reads TGTGCCAGCAGCGTATCGGACACTAACCGAAATACGCAGTATTTT. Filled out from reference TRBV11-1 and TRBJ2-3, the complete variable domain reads EAEVAQSPRYKITEKSQAVAFWCDPISGHATLYWYRQILGQGPELLVQFQDESVVDDSQLPKDRFSAERLKGVDSTLKIQPAELGDSAMYLCASSVSDTNRNTQYFGPGTRLTVL.

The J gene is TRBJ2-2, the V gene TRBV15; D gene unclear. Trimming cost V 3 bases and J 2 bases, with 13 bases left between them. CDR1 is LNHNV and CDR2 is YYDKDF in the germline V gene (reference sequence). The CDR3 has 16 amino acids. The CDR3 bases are TGTGCCACCAGCAGTGGGTACCGGGTCAACACCGGGGAGCTGTTTTTT. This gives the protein CATSSGYRVNTGELFF.

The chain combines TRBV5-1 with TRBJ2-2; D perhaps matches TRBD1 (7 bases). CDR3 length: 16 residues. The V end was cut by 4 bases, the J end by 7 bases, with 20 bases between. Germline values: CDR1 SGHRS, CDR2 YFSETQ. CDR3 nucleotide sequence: TGCGCCAGCAGCCCTCGACAGGGAGGAATCGGCGGGGAGCTGTTTTTT. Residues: CASSPRQGGIGGELFF.

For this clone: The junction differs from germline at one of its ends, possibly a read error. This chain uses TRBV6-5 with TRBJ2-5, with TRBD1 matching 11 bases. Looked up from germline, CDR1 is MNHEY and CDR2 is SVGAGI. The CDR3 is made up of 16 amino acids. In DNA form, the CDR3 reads TGTGCCAGCAGTAACTCCGGGACAGGGGGTTGGGAGACCCAGTACTTC. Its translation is CASSNSGTGGWETQYF.

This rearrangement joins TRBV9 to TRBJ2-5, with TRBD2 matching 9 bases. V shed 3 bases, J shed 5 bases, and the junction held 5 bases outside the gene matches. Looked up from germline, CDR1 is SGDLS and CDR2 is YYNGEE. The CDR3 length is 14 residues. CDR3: CASSAGLARETQYF. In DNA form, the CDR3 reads TGTGCCAGCAGCGCCGGACTAGCGCGTGAGACCCAGTACTTC.

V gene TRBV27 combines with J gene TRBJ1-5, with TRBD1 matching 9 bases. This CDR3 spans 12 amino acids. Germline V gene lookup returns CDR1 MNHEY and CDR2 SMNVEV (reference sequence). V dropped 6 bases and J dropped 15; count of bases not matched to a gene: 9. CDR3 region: CASRIGQGRMHF. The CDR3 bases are TGTGCCAGCAGGATCGGACAGGGGAGGATGCATTTT.